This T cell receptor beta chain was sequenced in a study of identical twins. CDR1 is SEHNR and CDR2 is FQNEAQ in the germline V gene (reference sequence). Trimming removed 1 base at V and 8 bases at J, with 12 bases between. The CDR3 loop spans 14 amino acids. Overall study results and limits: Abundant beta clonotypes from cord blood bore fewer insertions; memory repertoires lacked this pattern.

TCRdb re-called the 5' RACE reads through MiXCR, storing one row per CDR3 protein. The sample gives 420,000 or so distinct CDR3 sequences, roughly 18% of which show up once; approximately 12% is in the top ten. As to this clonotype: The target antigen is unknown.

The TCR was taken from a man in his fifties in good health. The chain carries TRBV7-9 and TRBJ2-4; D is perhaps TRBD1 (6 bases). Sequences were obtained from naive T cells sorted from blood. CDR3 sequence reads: CASSLDAGVHIQYF. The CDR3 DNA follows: TGTGCCAGCAGCTTAGATGCAGGGGTGCACATTCAGTACTTC.